Following are 15 T cell receptor beta chains from one sample sequenced in a study of T-cell memory formation after mild COVID-19 (dated by TCRdb to about 2021). The receptor library was made with 5' RACE. This sample was sequenced with an Illumina NovaSeq 6000. TCRdb applied fastp at Q25 and MiXCR to the public reads, then kept only in-frame beta chains. Every entry covers one CDR3 protein and lists the most common genes and DNA from its rows. This sample comprises around 250,000 distinct CDR3 sequences, around 16% of them detected only once. Around 23% of the sample is taken by the ten largest. The sequenced sample was PBMCs or a T cell subset sorted from them (not recorded which). Source of these receptors: a man between 18 and 35 years old who had mild COVID-19 (a few samples of this study predate the infection). The sample titles of this study are shuffled in the database, so cell type and time point are left out; the donor was told from shared clones.

This clonotype was recorded a few times. V gene TRBV5-1 combines with J gene TRBJ2-7; D is uncertain. This CDR3 is 13 amino acids long. Germline CDR1 SGHRS, CDR2 YFSETQ. The V end lost 4 bases, the J end lost 3 bases, and 11 bases lay between the germline ends. CDR3 sequence: CASSLHGFYEQYF. CDR3 nucleotide sequence: TGCGCCAGCAGCCTCCATGGGTTCTACGAGCAGTACTTC.

The chain combines TRBV5-1 with TRBJ2-7; unclear D gene. The V and J ends lost 2 bases and 1 base respectively, with 13 bases between them. Germline CDR1 and CDR2: SGHRS and YFSETQ. The CDR3 is 15 amino acids. The CDR3 is CASSFMAARSYEQYF. DNA for the CDR3: TGCGCCAGCAGCTTTATGGCTGCGAGGTCCTACGAGCAGTACTTC.

V gene TRBV28 combines with J gene TRBJ2-1; 8 bases fit TRBD1. The CDR3 spans 14 residues. V lost 5 bases to trimming and J lost 9 bases; unmatched junction nucleotides: 9. The germline V gene has CDR1 MDHEN and CDR2 SYDVKM. The CDR3 nucleotides read TGTGCCAGCAGTGGGACAGGAGGGCAGGGTGAGCAGTTCTTC. Protein: CASSGTGGQGEQFF.

This clonotype showed up many times. The chain employs TRBV5-1 and TRBJ1-5, with a tentative D call TRBD1 (6 bases). The germline V and J ends were trimmed by 7 bases and 5 bases, with 13 bases remaining between them. The CDR3 covers 13 residues. The V gene's germline CDR1 is SGHRS and CDR2 YFSETQ. The CDR3 DNA follows: TGCGCCAGCTCGACAGGTCGGGATCAGCCCCAGCATTTT. This gives the protein CASSTGRDQPQHF.

There are a few counts of this clonotype. The gene calls are TRBV21-1 and TRBJ1-1; the table's TRBD1 call for D was not verified on the DNA. TRBV21-1 is a pseudogene locus. CDR3 size: 16 residues. The CDR3 here is CASSKANHNRGRPAFF. CDR3 DNA: TGTGCCAGCAGCAAAGCGAATCACAACAGGGGACGCCCAGCTTTCTTT.

Only a few counts were recorded for this clonotype. The CDR3 DNA follows: TGCAGCGGGGATTTGGGAACAGATACGCAGTATTTT. Translated: CSGDLGTDTQYF. This chain uses TRBV29-1 with TRBJ2-3, with D hard to call. CDR1 and CDR2 from the germline V gene are SQVTM and ANQGSEA. V was trimmed by 7 bases and J by 3 bases, leaving 11 bases between them. This CDR3 has 12 amino acids.

The chain uses TRBV12-3 or TRBV12-4 and TRBJ2-1; TRBD2 matches at 10 bases. This CDR3 comprises 14 residues. V was pared by 5 bases and J by 3 bases, with 1 base of the junction left unmatched. CDR3 loop: CASSGTSVYNEQFF. The CDR3 region has the DNA TGTGCCAGCAGTGGGACTAGCGTCTACAATGAGCAGTTCTTC.

This clonotype was detected a few times. This chain joins TRBV5-6 and TRBJ1-2; perhaps TRBD1 as D (6 bases). CDR1 is SGHDT, CDR2 YYEEEE, per germline. This CDR3 spans 14 amino acids. V dropped 4 bases and J dropped 4 bases, with 14 bases sitting between them. CDR3: CASSPRTGLYGYTF. CDR3 DNA sequence: TGTGCCAGCAGCCCAAGAACAGGGCTCTATGGCTACACCTTC.

The gene calls are TRBV9 and TRBJ2-3; D unclear. V lost 4 bases and J lost 0, with 6 bases in between. The germline V gene encodes CDR1 SGDLS and CDR2 YYNGEE. The CDR3 has 13 residues. CDR3 sequence: CASSWKSTDTQYF. DNA for the CDR3: TGTGCCAGCAGCTGGAAGAGCACAGATACGCAGTATTTT.

This clonotype was seen more than once but under ten times. V and J are TRBV5-1 and TRBJ1-4; D unresolved. V was cut by 0 bases and J by 3 bases, with 3 bases left in between. From germline, CDR1 is SGHRS and CDR2 YFSETQ. This CDR3 contains 13 residues. The DNA of the CDR3 is TGCGCCAGCAGCTTGGCCCCTAATGAAAAACTGTTTTTT. Protein product: CASSLAPNEKLFF.

To note about this clonotype: A read error may be the cause here, since a much bigger clone is one base away. This chain links TRBV27 with TRBJ2-5; TRBD2 aligns across 12 bases. This CDR3 contains 15 residues. Germline CDR1 and CDR2: MNHEY and SMNVEV (reference sequence). V was pared by 6 bases and J by 4 bases, with 6 bases of the junction left unmatched. CDR3 coding DNA: TGTGCCAGCAGCCAACTAGCGGGGGGTGGAGAGACCCAGTACTTC. Residues: CASSQLAGGGETQYF.

This chain uses TRBV27 with TRBJ1-1, with D perhaps matching TRBD1 (5 bases). The V and J ends lost 3 bases and 0 bases respectively, with 14 bases between them. CDR1 is MNHEY and CDR2 is SMNVEV in the germline V gene (reference sequence). This CDR3 spans 16 amino acids. The DNA of the CDR3 is TGTGCCAGCAGTTTCTGGCCAGGGTCCATGAACACTGAAGCTTTCTTT. Translation gives CASSFWPGSMNTEAFF.

The V and J genes are TRBV7-9 and TRBJ2-5, with D tentatively TRBD1 (8 bases). The CDR3 covers 14 residues. CDR1 is SEHNR and CDR2 is FQNEAQ in the germline V gene (reference sequence). V was shortened by 6 bases and J by 5 bases, with 16 bases between the two germline ends. The chain's CDR3 is CASRHGQGGETQYF. For the CDR3, the DNA is TGTGCCAGCAGGCACGGACAGGGAGGGGAGACCCAGTACTTC. Based on the CDR3 plus reference TRBV7-9 and TRBJ2-5, the full variable domain is DTGVSQNPRHKITKRGQNVTFRCDPISEHNRLYWYRQTLGQGPEFLTYFQNEAQLEKSRLLSDRFSAERPKGSFSTLEIQRTEQGDSAMYLCASRHGQGGETQYFGPGTRLLVL.

This clonotype was recorded many times. This chain uses TRBV29-1 with TRBJ2-1; D unclear. The CDR3 runs 10 residues. Germline lookup yields CDR1 SQVTM and CDR2 ANQGSEA. Trimming shortened V by 7 bases and J by 7 bases, and 8 bases separated the two germline ends. The chain's CDR3 is CSGIWNEQFF. The CDR3 DNA follows: TGCAGCGGTATCTGGAATGAGCAGTTCTTC.

This clonotype was seen a few times. This chain joins TRBV12-5 and TRBJ2-7; 12 bases align to TRBD1. The CDR3 length is 17 residues. Germline-derived CDR1 and CDR2 are LGHNT and FRNRAP. Unmatched junction bases numbered 8, after V lost 1 base and J lost 4 bases. DNA of the CDR3: TGTGCTAGTGGTTTGGAACCCGGGACAGGGGGCAAGTACGAGCAGTACTTC. It codes for CASGLEPGTGGKYEQYF.